The rows below give T cell receptor beta chains drawn from one sample of a study of cytomegalovirus exposure and HLA in healthy donors. TCRdb's copy holds only in-frame clones and misses some; the assay was immunoSEQ multiplex PCR. The sample yields some 150,000 clones, 78% seen once. Sequenced: PBMCs. The source is a man aged 35 to 55 in good health and CMV-seropositive. CDR3s include the opening cysteine and the closing phenylalanine or tryptophan. The D gene is left open where the match is weak. Some rows have no size entry. The others give once, few or many, or a class for an expanded clone.

j_call | clone_size | v_call | d_call | cdr3_aa | cdr3_nt
TRBJ2-7 | . | TRBV7-2 | . | CASSLGLAYEQYF | TGTGCCAGCAGCTTAGGACTAGCCTACGAGCAGTACTTC
TRBJ1-2 | . | TRBV7-6 | . | CASSPGVRVGGGYTF | TGTGCCAGCAGCCCCGGAGTCAGGGTAGGGGGTGGCTACACCTTC
TRBJ2-1 | . | TRBV6-5 | TRBD2 | CASSYSTSGINEQFF | TGTGCCAGCAGTTACTCGACTAGCGGAATCAATGAGCAGTTCTTC
TRBJ1-5 | . | TRBV5-1 | . | CASSLEPGPSNQPQHF | TGCGCCAGCAGCTTGGAACCGGGTCCTAGCAATCAGCCCCAGCATTTT
TRBJ1-2 | medium-sized | TRBV6-5 | TRBD1 | CASSYQGALGYTF | TGTGCCAGCAGTTACCAGGGGGCTCTTGGCTACACCTTC
TRBJ1-2 | . | TRBV5-6 | . | CASSFSGYGYTF | TGTGCCAGCAGCTTCAGTGGCTATGGCTACACCTTC
TRBJ1-2 | . | TRBV6-6 | . | CASSGGERSSYGYTF | TGTGCCAGCAGTGGCGGGGAAAGGTCGAGTTATGGCTACACCTTC
TRBJ1-2 | . | TRBV4-1 | TRBD1 | CATPGQGPNYGYTF | TGCGCCACCCCGGGACAGGGACCTAACTATGGCTACACCTTC
TRBJ2-7 | . | TRBV27 | . | CASSARDTHYEQYF | TGTGCCAGCAGTGCCCGGGACACACACTACGAGCAGTACTTC
TRBJ2-7 | . | TRBV5-4 | TRBD2 | CASSSGTSGSHEQYF | TGTGCCAGCAGCTCCGGGACTAGCGGGAGCCACGAGCAGTACTTC
TRBJ2-7 | . | TRBV4-2 | TRBD2 | CASSQSLAVSSYEQYF | TGTGCCAGCAGCCAATCCCTAGCGGTGAGCTCCTACGAGCAGTACTTC
TRBJ1-4 | . | TRBV6-4 | . | CASSDSGGSATNEKLFF | TGTGCCAGCAGTGACAGCGGCGGGAGTGCAACTAATGAAAAACTGTTTTTT
TRBJ2-1 | . | TRBV19 | TRBD1 | CASSNLGTGALNSYNEQFF | TGTGCCAGTAGCAACCTAGGGACAGGGGCACTAAACTCCTACAATGAGCAGTTCTTC
TRBJ1-4 | few | TRBV6-5 | TRBD1 | CAILTGGGGEKLFF | TGTGCCATCCTGACAGGGGGCGGCGGTGAAAAACTGTTTTTT
TRBJ2-5 | . | TRBV30 | . | CAWSGYRKETQYF | TGTGCCTGGAGTGGCTACCGTAAAGAGACCCAGTACTTC
TRBJ1-1 | . | TRBV7-2 | . | CASSLLTTGNTEAFF | TGTGCCAGCAGCTTATTAACGACAGGGAACACTGAAGCTTTCTTT
TRBJ1-4 | . | TRBV5-8 | . | CASSLGRARGEKLFF | TGTGCCAGCAGCTTGGGGCGCGCTAGGGGAGAAAAACTGTTTTTT
TRBJ1-2 | . | TRBV9 | . | CASSASGEGTNGYTF | TGTGCCAGCAGCGCTTCGGGGGAGGGCACCAATGGCTACACCTTC
TRBJ1-5 | . | TRBV19 | . | CASSPGFQPQHF | TGTGCCAGTAGTCCCGGGTTTCAGCCCCAGCATTTT
TRBJ2-1 | . | TRBV27 | TRBD1 | CASDAGGDRGHNEQFF | TGTGCCAGCGACGCAGGGGGGGACAGGGGCCACAATGAGCAGTTCTTC
TRBJ1-4 | . | TRBV6-1 | TRBD1 | CASMVGDSNEKLFF | TGTGCCAGCATGGTGGGGGACAGTAATGAAAAACTGTTTTTT
TRBJ2-4 | few | TRBV27 | . | CASSSLDLVQYF | TGTGCCAGCAGCTCACTCGATCTAGTTCAGTACTTC
TRBJ2-1 | . | TRBV9 | TRBD2 | CASSPWTSADNEQFF | TGTGCCAGCAGCCCCTGGACTAGCGCCGACAATGAGCAGTTCTTC
TRBJ1-1 | . | TRBV19 | . | CASSHLKGKNTEAFF | TGTGCCAGTAGTCACCTGAAGGGGAAGAACACTGAAGCTTTCTTT
TRBJ2-1 | . | TRBV20-1 | . | CSVRDEQFF | TGCAGTGTCCGTGATGAGCAGTTCTTC
TRBJ1-6 | . | TRBV2 | TRBD1 | CASTSGTGAVALHF | TGTGCCAGCACCTCCGGGACAGGAGCCGTCGCCCTCCACTTT
TRBJ1-1 | . | TRBV2 | TRBD1 | CASYYLTGGTEAFF | TGTGCCAGCTACTACTTAACAGGGGGCACTGAAGCTTTCTTT
TRBJ2-1 | . | TRBV7-9 | TRBD1 | CASSFRLRTGENEQFF | TGTGCCAGCAGCTTCCGCCTTCGGACAGGGGAAAATGAGCAGTTCTTC
TRBJ1-5 | once | TRBV9 | . | CASSEQGHVGQPQHF | TGTGCCAGCAGCGAACAGGGTCACGTTGGTCAGCCCCAGCATTTT
TRBJ1-2 | once | TRBV5-1 | . | CASSWDTDSYGYTF | TGCGCCAGCAGCTGGGACACGGACTCCTATGGCTACACCTTC
TRBJ2-7 | . | TRBV9 | TRBD2 | CASSVGTSGRPLREQYF | TGTGCCAGCAGCGTAGGAACTAGCGGGAGGCCCTTGCGCGAGCAGTACTTC
TRBJ2-1 | once | TRBV19 | TRBD2 | CASSFQAGAANEQFF | TGTGCCAGTAGTTTCCAAGCGGGAGCGGCCAATGAGCAGTTCTTC
TRBJ2-5 | . | TRBV5-1 | . | CASSLVQVGETQYF | TGCGCCAGCAGCTTGGTGCAGGTGGGAGAGACCCAGTACTTC
TRBJ2-3 | . | TRBV4-1 | TRBD1 | CASSQENSGQATDTQYF | TGCGCCAGCAGCCAAGAGAACTCGGGACAGGCTACAGATACGCAGTATTTT
TRBJ1-1 | . | TRBV11-2 | . | CASSFTDNTEAFF | TGTGCCAGCAGCTTCACAGATAACACTGAAGCTTTCTTT
TRBJ2-1 | . | TRBV5-4 | TRBD2 | CASSRGTSDYNEQFF | TGTGCCAGCAGCCGAGGGACTAGCGATTACAATGAGCAGTTCTTC